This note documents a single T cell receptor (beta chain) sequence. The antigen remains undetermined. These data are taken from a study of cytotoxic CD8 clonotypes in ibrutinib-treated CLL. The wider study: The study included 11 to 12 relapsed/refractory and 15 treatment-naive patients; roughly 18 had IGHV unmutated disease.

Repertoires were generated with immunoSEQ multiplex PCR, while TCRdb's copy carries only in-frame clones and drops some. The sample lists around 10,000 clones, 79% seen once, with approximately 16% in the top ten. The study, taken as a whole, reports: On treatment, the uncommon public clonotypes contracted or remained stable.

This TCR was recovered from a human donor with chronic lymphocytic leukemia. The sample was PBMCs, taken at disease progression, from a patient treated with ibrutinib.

The CDR3 DNA reads TGTGCCAGCAGCCTCAACAGGGTCGGCTACACCTTC. This encodes CASSLNRVGYTF. The chain employs TRBV7-3 and TRBJ1-2; D might be TRBD1 (6 bases). Germline CDR1 SGHTA, CDR2 FQGTGA. V lost 5 bases to trimming and J lost 8 bases, with 12 bases between them. This CDR3 has 12 amino acids.